The 24 T cell receptor beta chains reported below all come from one sample, sequenced in a study of blood T cells in healthy people across ages. The authors ran a second PCR of roughly 7 to 11 cycles using a sample-barcoded 5' primer and a J-beta primer mix. From the 5' RACE reads, TCRdb called clonotypes with MiXCR, one entry per CDR3 protein. The sample lists 600,000 or so distinct CDR3 sequences; roughly 31% were seen once. Sequenced material: blood. The receptors originated from a woman of 80 years or more in good health.

This clonotype occurred a few times. This chain connects TRBV7-2 to TRBJ2-5, with no clear D. The J call may be mistaken, given a closer DNA end match to TRBJ2-7. The V gene's germline CDR1 is SGHTA and CDR2 FQGNSA. This CDR3 spans 13 amino acids. In nucleotides, the CDR3 is TGTGCCAGCAGCTCCCTAATGGGCCACGAGCAGTACTTC. Its translation: CASSSLMGHEQYF.

The chain employs TRBV6-5 and TRBJ2-3; 7 nucleotides agree with TRBD2. Trimming took 8 bases from V and 1 from J; bases not matched to a gene: 6. Germline V gene data show CDR1 as MNHEY and CDR2 as SVGAGI. CDR3 length: 14 residues. The CDR3, as DNA: TGTGCCAGCTCGATGGCGGGGGGCACAGATACGCAGTATTTT. Residues: CASSMAGGTDTQYF.

This clonotype was seen more than once but under ten times. The V call is TRBV20-1, the J call TRBJ1-1, with D possibly matching TRBD1 (6 bases). Germline-derived CDR1 and CDR2 are DFQATT and SNEGSKA (reference sequence). V was clipped by 1 base and J by 0 bases, with 18 bases between them. The CDR3 runs 17 residues. The CDR3 sequence: CSARGLGGGRMNTEAFF. As DNA, the CDR3 is TGCAGTGCTAGAGGTTTGGGCGGGGGCAGGATGAACACTGAAGCTTTCTTT.

The CDR3 region is CASSFRQAKQYF. The CDR3 nucleotides read TGTGCCAGCAGCTTCAGACAGGCCAAGCAGTACTTC. The V gene is TRBV5-5, the J gene TRBJ2-7; D is perhaps TRBD1 (6 bases). Germline V lookup: CDR1 SGHKS, CDR2 YYEKEE (reference sequence). This CDR3 is 12 amino acids long. V was trimmed by 2 bases and J by 8 bases, leaving 11 bases between them.

This clonotype was detected many times. The chain couples TRBV12-3 or TRBV12-4 to TRBJ2-5, with D possibly being TRBD2 (6 bases). The CDR3 spans 12 residues. Between the trimmed V and J ends, which lost 5 bases and 7 bases, there was a span of 11 bases. CDR3 protein: CASSLPGGTQYF. The CDR3 DNA sequence: TGTGCCAGCAGTCTCCCCGGGGGGACCCAGTACTTC.

This clonotype was seen repeatedly, ten times or more. The V gene is TRBV7-3, the J gene TRBJ2-2; D unresolved. The CDR3 consists of 14 residues. V was pared by 5 bases and J by 4 bases, with 11 bases between. The germline CDR1 and CDR2 sequences are SGHTA and FQGTGA. In DNA, the CDR3 is TGTGCCAGCAGCCTTAGTAAGGGCACCGGGGAGCTGTTTTTT. This codes for CASSLSKGTGELFF. The full variable domain, in which reference TRBV7-3 and TRBJ2-2 provide the parts outside the CDR3, is GAGVSQTPSNKVTEKGKYVELRCDPISGHTALYWYRQSLGQGPEFLIYFQGTGAADDSGLPNDRFFAVRPEGSVSTLKIQRTERGDSAVYLCASSLSKGTGELFFGEGSRLTVL.

This clonotype was found many times. This rearrangement joins TRBV12-3 or TRBV12-4 to TRBJ2-3, with TRBD1 identical over 12 bases. CDR3 size: 15 residues. The V gene end was trimmed by 6 bases and the J gene end by 8 bases; junction bases not matched to a gene: 9. The CDR3 nucleotides read TGTGCCAGCAGCACCGGGACAGGGGGCGCGGGTACGCAGTATTTT. It yields the protein CASSTGTGGAGTQYF.

This clonotype has just a few counts. This clone may be a read error of a much larger clone one base away. The genes are TRBV29-1 and TRBJ1-2, with D uncertain. Germline assignment: CDR1 SQVTM and CDR2 ANQGSEA. V shed 7 bases and J shed 4 bases, with 13 bases lying between them. This CDR3 is 12 amino acids long. The CDR3 DNA reads TGCAGCGGTGAGATGGGAGGCTATGGCTACACCTTC. Amino acid sequence: CSGEMGGYGYTF. Full variable domain (outside the CDR3, taken from reference TRBV29-1 and TRBJ1-2): SAVISQKPSRDICQRGTSLTIQCQVDSQVTMMFWYRQQPGQSLTLIATANQGSEATYESGFVIDKFPISRPNLTFSTLTVSNMSPEDSSIYLCSGEMGGYGYTFGSGTRLTVV.

About this clonotype: This clone may be a read error of a much larger clone one base away. The chain has TRBV12-3 or TRBV12-4 and TRBJ1-6; unclear D gene. The V end lost 6 bases, the J end lost 8 bases, and 14 bases lay between the germline ends. This CDR3 comprises 14 residues. CDR3 nucleotide sequence: TGTGCCAGCAGATCCGTACGTGGTTATTCACCCCTCCACTTT. Protein product: CASRSVRGYSPLHF.

In its sample, this clonotype was seen many times. The genes are TRBV12-3 or TRBV12-4 and TRBJ2-7; D is perhaps TRBD1 (5 bases). V lost 5 bases and J 6 bases, leaving 14 bases between the germline ends. The CDR3 runs 13 residues. This CDR3 reads CASSLGQRSEQYF. CDR3 nucleotides: TGTGCCAGCAGTCTCGGACAAAGGAGCGAGCAGTACTTC.

This clonotype has ten or more counts. This chain links TRBV5-1 with TRBJ1-1, with D perhaps matching TRBD1 (5 bases). V was shortened by 3 bases and J by 4 bases, with 19 bases between the two germline ends. Looked up from germline, CDR1 is SGHRS and CDR2 is YFSETQ. This CDR3 is built from 16 residues. The CDR3 nucleotides read TGCGCCAGCAGCTCGGACGGGGGGATCCCGGGCACTGAAGCTTTCTTT. It specifies CASSSDGGIPGTEAFF. Full variable domain (rest looked up from reference TRBV5-1 and TRBJ1-1): KAGVTQTPRYLIKTRGQQVTLSCSPISGHRSVSWYQQTPGQGLQFLFEYFSETQRNKGNFPGRFSGRQFSNSRSEMNVSTLELGDSALYLCASSSDGGIPGTEAFFGQGTRLTVV.

The chain combines TRBV29-1 with TRBJ1-5; 8 nucleotides match TRBD1. Germline CDR1 SQVTM, CDR2 ANQGSEA. Trimming cost V 1 base and J 7 bases; bases outside gene matches: 3. CDR3 length: 13 amino acids. CDR3: CSVEVDRGQPQHF. Written as DNA, the CDR3 is TGCAGCGTTGAAGTTGACAGGGGCCAGCCCCAGCATTTT. Together with reference TRBV29-1 and TRBJ1-5, the CDR3 gives the full variable domain: SAVISQKPSRDICQRGTSLTIQCQVDSQVTMMFWYRQQPGQSLTLIATANQGSEATYESGFVIDKFPISRPNLTFSTLTVSNMSPEDSSIYLCSVEVDRGQPQHFGDGTRLSIL.

This clonotype has at least ten counts. V is TRBV15 and J is TRBJ2-5; 9 positions agree with TRBD2. Germline V gives CDR1 LNHNV, CDR2 YYDKDF (reference sequence). After removal of 0 bases from V and 5 bases from J, the junction contained 7 bases not matched to a gene. The CDR3 contains 16 residues. Written as DNA, the CDR3 is TGTGCCACCAGCAGAGACCCCCTTGCGGGGGGGGAGACCCAGTACTTC. It is translated as CATSRDPLAGGETQYF.

The table lists this clonotype with many counts. The J gene is TRBJ2-7, the V gene TRBV30, with D maybe TRBD2 (5 bases). Germline V CDR1 and CDR2: GTSNPN, SVGIG (reference sequence). The CDR3 sequence is 12 residues long. Trimming pared 4 bases from V and 1 base from J, leaving 8 bases between. The CDR3 spells CAWNPGSYEQYF. CDR3 DNA sequence: TGTGCCTGGAACCCGGGGTCCTACGAGCAGTACTTC. Combining the CDR3 with reference TRBV30 and TRBJ2-7 gives the whole variable domain SQTIHQWPATLVQPVGSPLSLECTVEGTSNPNLYWYRQAAGRGLQLLFYSVGIGQISSEVPQNLSASRPQDRQFILSSKKLLLSDSGFYLCAWNPGSYEQYFGPGTRLTVT.

In its sample, this clonotype was seen many times. V gene TRBV7-2 combines with J gene TRBJ2-6; 7 bases agree with TRBD2. Unmatched junction bases numbered 0, after V lost 7 bases and J lost 0 bases. The V gene's germline CDR1 is SGHTA and CDR2 FQGNSA. The length of the CDR3 is 14 residues. CDR3 sequence: CASKRDSGANVLTF. The CDR3 DNA follows: TGTGCCAGCAAGCGGGACTCTGGGGCCAACGTCCTGACTTTC.

Only a few counts were recorded for this clonotype. This may stem from a read error, because a much larger clone lies one nucleotide away. The chain couples TRBV7-8 to TRBJ2-7, with D maybe TRBD2 (6 bases). Germline V gene data show CDR1 as SGHVS and CDR2 as FQNEAQ. V dropped 5 bases and J dropped 7 bases, with 21 bases sitting between them. The length of the CDR3 is 15 residues. The CDR3 here is CASSRGSGLWNEQYF. In nucleotides, the CDR3 is TGTGCCAGCAGCAGGGGTAGCGGTTTATGGAATGAGCAGTACTTC.

This clonotype was counted ten times or more. This chain connects TRBV28 to TRBJ2-7, with D hard to call. The CDR3 runs 13 residues. The germline V gene has CDR1 MDHEN and CDR2 SYDVKM. The ends were cut back, 3 bases at V and 3 bases at J, with 9 bases in the middle. This chain's CDR3 is CASSFLNIYEQYF. In DNA form, the CDR3 reads TGTGCCAGCAGTTTTCTAAATATCTACGAGCAGTACTTC.

The J gene is TRBJ1-2, the V gene TRBV5-1, with a possible D match to TRBD1 (5 bases). This CDR3 has 12 residues. In germline, CDR1 is SGHRS, CDR2 YFSETQ. V was pared by 4 bases and J by 8 bases, with 12 bases between. CDR3 coding DNA: TGCGCCAGCAGCGCCCTGGGGGACGGCTACACCTTC. Its translation: CASSALGDGYTF.

This clonotype was seen only a few times. This may be a read error: a much more frequent sequence differs by one nucleotide. The rearrangement links TRBV6-2 or TRBV6-3 to TRBJ2-6, with TRBD1 matching 7 bases. The V gene's germline CDR1 is MNHEY and CDR2 SVGEGT. This CDR3 has 15 residues. In nucleotides, the CDR3 is TGTGCCAGCAGTTACGACAGGGCTGGGGCCAACGTCCGGACTTTC. Translating gives CASSYDRAGANVRTF.

The chain is built from TRBV6-2 or TRBV6-3 and TRBJ1-5, with TRBD1 as a possible D gene (6 bases). In germline, CDR1 is MNHEY, CDR2 SVGEGT. The V and J ends lost 8 bases and 1 base respectively, with 24 bases between them. The CDR3 has 18 amino acids. The CDR3 loop reads CASGQGSASSPSNQPQHF. The CDR3 coding sequence is TGTGCCAGCGGGCAGGGGAGTGCCTCCAGTCCAAGCAATCAGCCCCAGCATTTT.

The table lists this clonotype with many counts. The chain has TRBV6-5 and TRBJ2-7, with 11 bases aligning to TRBD1. The J segment lost 6 bases and the V segment lost 2 bases, leaving 6 bases of the junction unmatched. Germline CDR1 is MNHEY and CDR2 is SVGAGI. CDR3 length equals 15 residues. The CDR3 coding sequence is TGTGCCAGCAGTTACGGAGGGACAGGGGGAGCCGAGCAGTACTTC. This codes for CASSYGGTGGAEQYF.

This clonotype occurred a few times. A much more abundant neighbour one base away suggests this may be a read error. J is TRBJ2-5 and V is TRBV2, with 9 bases aligning to TRBD2. CDR1 is SNHLY, CDR2 FYNNEI, per germline. The CDR3 has 14 amino acids. The V gene end was trimmed by 4 bases and the J gene end by 11 bases; junction bases not matched to a gene: 11. The CDR3 sequence is CASSARTSAGEQYF. Here the CDR3 DNA reads TGTGCCAGCAGTGCCAGGACTAGCGCGGGTGAGCAGTACTTC.

There are a few counts of this clonotype. The junction departs from germline at one end; a sequencing error may be responsible. This chain links TRBV12-3 or TRBV12-4 with TRBJ2-3; a possible D gene is TRBD2 (7 bases). The CDR3 is 15 residues long. The chain's CDR3 is CASSLTGGPADAQYF. DNA for the CDR3: TGTGCCAGCAGTTTAACCGGGGGGCCCGCAGATGCGCAGTATTTT.

This clonotype was seen only a few times. A read error is possible here, since a much larger clone lies one base away. The V call is TRBV2, the J call TRBJ2-1; D may be TRBD2 (6 bases). The CDR3 consists of 16 residues. Germline V gene data show CDR1 as SNHLY and CDR2 as FYNNEI. Trimming left V 5 bases short and J 0 bases short, with 14 bases between. The CDR3 DNA is TGTGCCAGCAGTCAAAGGGGCGGGACCTCCTACAATGAGCAGTTCTTC. This encodes CASSQRGGTSYNEQFF. Variable domain in full (rest from reference TRBV2 and TRBJ2-1): EPEVTQTPSHQVTQMGQEVILRCVPISNHLYFYWYRQILGQKVEFLVSFYNNEISEKSEIFDDQFSVERPDGSNFTLKIRSTKLEDSAMYFCASSQRGGTSYNEQFFGPGTRLTVL.